These 27 T cell receptor beta chains were all obtained from the same sample, sequenced in a study of T cells in Graves' hyperthyroidism and ophthalmopathy. Researchers took RNA transcripts and amplified the TCR beta CDR3 regions from them. The HTBI primer set drove a first-round RT-PCR of the TCR CDR3. TCRdb used MiXCR to reprocess the multiplex PCR reads, holding one entry per CDR3 protein. The sample lists a few hundred thousand distinct CDR3 sequences, about 16% seen once, with approximately 32% in the top ten. Sequencing input: blood. The receptors here all came from a woman in her thirties with Graves' ophthalmopathy.

The table lists this clonotype with many counts. This chain links TRBV3-1 with TRBJ2-1; TRBD2 matches 13 bases. V lost 6 bases, J lost 9 bases, and 5 bases stayed unmatched. The CDR3 contains 14 residues. Germline V gene data show CDR1 as LGHDT and CDR2 as YNNKEL (reference sequence). The CDR3 region has the DNA TGTGCCAGCAGACTCGGGACTAGCGGGACTGAGCAGTTCTTC. It is translated as CASRLGTSGTEQFF.

This clonotype was seen many times. J is TRBJ1-2 and V is TRBV18, with 7 bases identical to TRBD1. The CDR3 length is 15 residues. Germline CDR1 KGHSH, CDR2 LQKENI. V shed 3 bases, J shed 3 bases, and the junction held 7 bases outside the gene matches. The CDR3 sequence: CASSPGQSADYGYTF. DNA for the CDR3: TGTGCCAGCTCACCGGGACAGTCCGCCGACTATGGCTACACCTTC.

This clonotype was picked up a small number of times. The chain carries TRBV12-3 or TRBV12-4 and TRBJ1-2; possible D gene TRBD1, 5 bases. Between the trimmed V and J ends, which lost 0 bases and 5 bases, there was a span of 13 bases. The CDR3 loop spans 15 amino acids. The CDR3 region is CASSLARGVEYGYTF. CDR3 coding DNA: TGTGCCAGCAGTTTAGCGCGAGGGGTAGAATATGGCTACACCTTC.

This clonotype was seen repeatedly, ten times or more. The chain carries TRBV30 and TRBJ2-1, with 8 bases that match TRBD2. V trimming: 4 bases; J trimming: 8 bases; junction bases outside the gene matches: 10. Germline values: CDR1 GTSNPN, CDR2 SVGIG (reference sequence). The CDR3 is 14 residues long. CDR3 DNA: TGTGCCTGGACACAGGGACTAGTCCTCGATGAGCAGTTCTTC. Translation gives CAWTQGLVLDEQFF.

In this sample, this clonotype turned up a few times. The chain recombines TRBV7-3 with TRBJ2-1; no clear D gene. In germline, CDR1 is SGHTA, CDR2 FQGTGA. V was shortened by 2 bases and J by 5 bases, with 7 bases between the two germline ends. This CDR3 is built from 13 residues. The CDR3 loop reads CASSLGNDNEQFF. In DNA form, the CDR3 reads TGTGCCAGCAGCTTAGGCAACGACAATGAGCAGTTCTTC.

This chain uses TRBV25-1 with TRBJ1-6; tentative D call: TRBD1 (5 bases). The CDR3 contains 17 residues. Germline CDR1 reads MGHDK; CDR2 reads SYGVNS. The V end lost 1 base, the J end lost 13 bases, and 23 bases lay between the germline ends. CDR3 DNA: TGTGCCAGCAGTGAATCCTACCAAGAGGCGGGGGACGGGCCCCTCCACTTT. Translation: CASSESYQEAGDGPLHF. Looking up the rest from reference TRBV25-1 and TRBJ1-6 gives the full variable domain: EADIYQTPRYLVIGTGKKITLECSQTMGHDKMYWYQQDPGMELHLIHYSYGVNSTEKGDLSSESTVSRIRTEHFPLTLESARPSHTSQYLCASSESYQEAGDGPLHFGNGTRLTVT.

The CDR3 protein is CASSLRQGGSDTQYF. The DNA of the CDR3 is TGTGCCAGCAGCTTAAGGCAGGGAGGTTCGGATACGCAGTATTTT. J is TRBJ2-3 and V is TRBV7-9, with D tentatively TRBD2 (6 bases). The CDR3 runs 15 residues. In germline, CDR1 is SEHNR, CDR2 FQNEAQ (reference sequence). The V end lost 2 bases, the J end lost 6 bases, and 15 bases lay between the germline ends. Filled out from reference TRBV7-9 and TRBJ2-3, the complete variable domain reads DTGVSQNPRHKITKRGQNVTFRCDPISEHNRLYWYRQTLGQGPEFLTYFQNEAQLEKSRLLSDRFSAERPKGSFSTLEIQRTEQGDSAMYLCASSLRQGGSDTQYFGPGTRLTVL.

V gene TRBV20-1 combines with J gene TRBJ2-1; D is perhaps TRBD2 (7 bases). V was shortened by 0 bases and J by 2 bases, with 11 bases between the two germline ends. This CDR3 spans 15 amino acids. Germline V gene lookup returns CDR1 DFQATT and CDR2 SNEGSKA (reference sequence). CDR3 sequence: CSARDAGAAYNEQFF. The DNA for the CDR3 is TGCAGTGCTAGAGATGCGGGGGCCGCCTACAATGAGCAGTTCTTC.

This clonotype was counted many times. The chain links TRBV27 to TRBJ1-1, with a possible D match to TRBD1 (5 bases). The CDR3 loop spans 14 amino acids. V was trimmed by 4 bases and J by 5 bases, leaving 14 bases between them. Germline CDR1 is MNHEY and CDR2 is SMNVEV (reference sequence). CDR3 DNA sequence: TGTGCCAGCAGTTCATCAGGGTTGGATACTGAAGCTTTCTTT. Translating it yields CASSSSGLDTEAFF.

This sequence joins TRBV6-2 or TRBV6-3 and TRBJ1-5, with D tentatively TRBD1 (5 bases). The V gene lost 6 bases and the J gene lost 0 bases, with 18 bases spanning the gap. The CDR3 spans 17 residues. From germline, CDR1 is MNHEY and CDR2 SVGEGT. The CDR3 nucleotides read TGTGCCAGCAGCCTACCTACGCCAGGGTATAGCAATCAGCCCCAGCATTTT. It translates to CASSLPTPGYSNQPQHF.

This clonotype has only a few counts. The chain uses TRBV7-2 and TRBJ1-2; no clear D. The CDR3 has 13 amino acids. Germline V lookup: CDR1 SGHTA, CDR2 FQGNSA. V lost 4 bases and J 8 bases, leaving 14 bases between the germline ends. DNA for the CDR3: TGTGCCAGCAGCTCCGGACGGCCTACAGGCTACACCTTC. Amino acids: CASSSGRPTGYTF.

This clonotype has more than one count but fewer than ten. The chain combines TRBV15 with TRBJ2-1; D is possibly TRBD1 or TRBD2 (5 bases each). Germline V CDR1 and CDR2: LNHNV, YYDKDF (reference sequence). V gave up 1 base and J gave up 10 bases, with 17 bases separating them. CDR3 length equals 15 residues. The DNA of the CDR3 is TGTGCCACCAGCAGAGGAGCGTGGGGGAAGGGGGAGCAGTTCTTC. Translating it yields CATSRGAWGKGEQFF.

This clonotype has only a few counts. The chain recombines TRBV19 with TRBJ2-5; no definite D call. The ends were cut back, 6 bases at V and 5 bases at J, with 16 bases in the middle. Germline values: CDR1 LNHDA, CDR2 SQIVND (reference sequence). The CDR3 extends over 14 amino acids. The CDR3 coding sequence is TGTGCCAGTAGCCTAGTACACGCAGCGGAGACCCAGTACTTC. This codes for CASSLVHAAETQYF.

Remarks on this clonotype: One base away lies a much larger clone, so this may be a sequencing read error. The rearrangement links TRBV7-2 to TRBJ2-2; D gene unclear. This CDR3 has 12 amino acids. Germline CDR1 and CDR2: SGHTA and FQGNSA. CDR3 sequence: CASGFNGGELFF. CDR3 nucleotides: TGTGCCAGCGGCTTTAATGGCGGGGAGCTGTTTTTT.

The chain combines TRBV28 with TRBJ1-4, with no clear D. The CDR3 covers 14 residues. CDR1 is MDHEN and CDR2 is SYDVKM in the germline V gene. V was shortened by 2 bases and J by 8 bases, with 12 bases between the two germline ends. The CDR3 DNA follows: TGTGCCAGCAGTTTACTCCTCATAGAGGAAAAACTGTTTTTT. Translated: CASSLLLIEEKLFF.

The rearrangement uses TRBV20-1 and TRBJ1-3; D remains ambiguous. This CDR3 is built from 13 residues. Germline lookup yields CDR1 DFQATT and CDR2 SNEGSKA (reference sequence). V was pared by 3 bases and J by 1 base, with 7 bases between. CDR3 DNA: TGCAGTGCTAGTCTAGATTCTGGAAACACCATATATTTT. This codes for CSASLDSGNTIYF.

This clonotype was recorded a few times. The gene calls are TRBV18 and TRBJ1-2, with TRBD1 matching over 8 bases. V shed 4 bases, J shed 4 bases, and the junction held 5 bases outside the gene matches. This CDR3 comprises 14 residues. In germline, CDR1 is KGHSH, CDR2 LQKENI. CDR3 bases: TGTGCCAGCTCACAAGGACAGGGTATCTATGGCTACACCTTC. Amino acid sequence: CASSQGQGIYGYTF.

This clonotype was observed at least ten times. The rearrangement uses TRBV20-1 and TRBJ1-5; maybe TRBD1 (5 bases). This CDR3 comprises 17 residues. Germline loops: CDR1 DFQATT, CDR2 SNEGSKA (reference sequence). Trimming removed 6 bases at V and 4 bases at J, with 25 bases between. The CDR3 loop is CSARNGQGVGKNQPQHF. The CDR3 DNA is TGCAGTGCCCGTAACGGGCAGGGTGTGGGGAAAAATCAGCCCCAGCATTTT.

This chain connects TRBV19 to TRBJ2-2; 7 bases agree with TRBD2. CDR1 and CDR2 (germline): LNHDA, SQIVND (reference sequence). The CDR3 loop spans 17 amino acids. J lost 0 bases, V lost 0 bases, and 4 bases had no gene match. This chain's CDR3 is CASSIDMGLPNTGELFF. The CDR3 DNA is TGTGCCAGTAGTATAGATATGGGACTACCGAACACCGGGGAGCTGTTTTTT. Complete variable domain (other parts from reference TRBV19 and TRBJ2-2): DGGITQSPKYLFRKEGQNVTLSCEQNLNHDAMYWYRQDPGQGLRLIYYSQIVNDFQKGDIAEGYSVSREKKESFPLTVTSAQKNPTAFYLCASSIDMGLPNTGELFFGEGSRLTVL.

The genes are TRBV18 and TRBJ2-5, with D unresolved. The CDR3 is made up of 14 amino acids. Germline V gene data show CDR1 as KGHSH and CDR2 as LQKENI. The V gene lost 0 bases and the J gene lost 8 bases, with 13 bases spanning the gap. The CDR3 DNA is TGTGCCAGCTCACCACCGCAGAGAAGAAAAACCCAGTACTTC. Its translation: CASSPPQRRKTQYF.

The sample holds many counts of this clonotype. The chain couples TRBV2 to TRBJ1-1; tentative D call: TRBD1 (5 bases). This CDR3 has 14 amino acids. Trimming pared 1 base from V and 9 bases from J, leaving 15 bases between. Germline lookup yields CDR1 SNHLY and CDR2 FYNNEI. The DNA of the CDR3 is TGTGCCAGCAGTGAAGGGGGGGACTTCGGACAAGCTTTCTTT. It codes for CASSEGGDFGQAFF.

This clonotype has at least ten counts. This CDR3 reads CASSPTGLAGGDGYSGANVLTF. The CDR3 region has the DNA TGTGCCAGCAGCCCCACCGGACTAGCGGGAGGGGATGGATACTCTGGGGCCAACGTCCTGACTTTC. V is TRBV7-3 and J is TRBJ2-6; 15 nucleotides agree with TRBD2. The CDR3 consists of 22 residues. Trimming at V came to 5 bases and at J to 0 bases, leaving 14 bases not matched to a gene. Looked up from germline, CDR1 is SGHTA and CDR2 is FQGTGA.

For this clonotype: Germline and junction disagree at one end, which may indicate a read error. The V gene is TRBV28, the J gene TRBJ2-7, with D hard to call. Per germline, CDR1 MDHEN and CDR2 SYDVKM. This CDR3 spans 14 amino acids. In DNA form, the CDR3 reads TGTGTCAGCAGTTTATCCCCCGTTGAAGGCGAGCAGTACTTC. Encoded protein: CVSSLSPVEGEQYF. Together with reference TRBV28 and TRBJ2-7, the CDR3 gives the full variable domain: DVKVTQSSRYLVKRTGEKVFLECVQDMDHENMFWYRQDPGLGLRLIYFSYDVKMKEKGDIPEGYSVSREKKERFSLILESASTNQTSMYLCVSSLSPVEGEQYFGPGTRLTVT.

For this clonotype: Possible read error: a much larger clone is one base away. V is TRBV11-3 and J is TRBJ2-3; 8 bases are a match to TRBD2. The CDR3 runs to 14 residues. Germline values: CDR1 SGHNT, CDR2 YENEEA. DNA of the CDR3: TGTGCCACAAGTAGCGGGACCAACACAGGTACGCAGTATTTT. This encodes CATSSGTNTGTQYF.

This clonotype was seen a few times. This chain uses TRBV12-5 with TRBJ1-5, with 7 bases lining up with TRBD1. The V segment lost 4 bases and the J segment 11 bases; nucleotides outside the gene matches: 14. This CDR3 has 15 residues. The V gene's germline CDR1 is LGHNT and CDR2 FRNRAP. CDR3 DNA: TGTGCTAGTGGTTCCCTCACGACAGGGATCGGGTCCCAGCATTTT. Protein sequence: CASGSLTTGIGSQHF. The full variable domain, in which reference TRBV12-5 and TRBJ1-5 provide the parts outside the CDR3, is DARVTQTPRHKVTEMGQEVTMRCQPILGHNTVFWYRQTMMQGLELLAYFRNRAPLDDSGMPKDRFSAEMPDATLATLKIQPSEPRDSAVYFCASGSLTTGIGSQHFGDGTRLSIL.

This clonotype was recorded at least ten times. The chain has TRBV28 and TRBJ2-2; D call uncertain. Trimming left V 8 bases short and J 2 bases short, with 9 bases between. This CDR3 has 13 residues. Germline CDR1 is MDHEN and CDR2 is SYDVKM. DNA of the CDR3: TGTGCCAGCGGCCCCCGAAACACCGGGGAGCTGTTTTTT. It yields the protein CASGPRNTGELFF.

The chain couples TRBV6-2 or TRBV6-3 to TRBJ1-5; TRBD1 might be the D (6 bases). This CDR3 region has 14 residues. In germline, CDR1 is MNHEY, CDR2 SVGEGT. Trimming stripped 4 bases from V and 6 bases from J, with 13 bases between. The CDR3 is CASSSTGIFQPQHF. The CDR3 DNA reads as TGTGCCAGCAGTTCCACAGGGATTTTTCAGCCCCAGCATTTT.